This TCR beta chain was identified in a study of blood T cell repertoires in COVID-19. Across the whole study: Sites in the United States, Italy and Spain provided acute and convalescent COVID-19 samples. T cells, B-cell-depleted T cells, or PBMCs provided the cDNA or gDNA that served as material.

The trim removed 3 bases at V and 4 bases at J, leaving 8 bases unmatched. Germline V gene data show CDR1 as SGHDT and CDR2 as YYEEEE. This CDR3 is built from 15 residues. How the authors handled the data: The assay estimated nucleated cells by amplifying reference gene primers. Assay: immunoSEQ multiplex PCR; the TCRdb copy retains only in-frame clones and omits some. V, J and clone size are those of that table, while D and trimming were read from the DNA. The table lists roughly 150,000 clones, 60% to 85% of them singletons. The V gene is TRBV5-6, the J gene TRBJ2-3; 7 positions match TRBD1. The sequenced sample consisted of peripheral blood. This sequence was found in a man aged 60 to 75 with acute or convalescent COVID-19. The CDR3 region has the DNA TGTGCCAGCAGCTCCGAGGGGGCAGGCGCAGATACGCAGTATTTT. Translating gives CASSSEGAGADTQYF.